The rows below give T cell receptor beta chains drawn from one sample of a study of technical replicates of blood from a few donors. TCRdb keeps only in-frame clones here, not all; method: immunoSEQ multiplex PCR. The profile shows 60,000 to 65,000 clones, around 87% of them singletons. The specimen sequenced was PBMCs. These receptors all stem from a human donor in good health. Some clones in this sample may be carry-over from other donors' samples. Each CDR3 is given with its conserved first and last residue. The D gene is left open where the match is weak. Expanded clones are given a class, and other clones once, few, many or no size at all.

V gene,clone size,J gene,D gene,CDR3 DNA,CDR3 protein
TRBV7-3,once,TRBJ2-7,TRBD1,TGTGCCAGCCAGGGGGAGAAACCCTACGAGCAGTACTTC,CASQGEKPYEQYF
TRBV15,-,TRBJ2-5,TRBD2,TGTGCCACCAGCACTAGGGCTAGCGGGGGGCTAAGGGAGACCCAGTACTTC,CATSTRASGGLRETQYF
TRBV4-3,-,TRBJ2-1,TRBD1,TGCGCCAGCAGCCAAGATCGAAAGGGGGCCGATGAGCAGTTCTTC,CASSQDRKGADEQFF
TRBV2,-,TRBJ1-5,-,TGTGCCAGCAGTGAAAGTGCACACCGCAATCAGCCCCAGCATTTT,CASSESAHRNQPQHF
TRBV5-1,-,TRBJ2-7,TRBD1,TGCGCCAGCAGCTCCGGGACAGGGGCTCACGAGCAGTACTTC,CASSSGTGAHEQYF
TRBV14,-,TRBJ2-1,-,TGTGCCAGCAGCCAAGGGCTAGCGCAATACAATGAGCAGTTCTTC,CASSQGLAQYNEQFF
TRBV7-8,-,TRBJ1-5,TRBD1,TGTGCCAGCAGCTTAGGACAGGGCTATAGCAATCAGCCCCAGCATTTT,CASSLGQGYSNQPQHF
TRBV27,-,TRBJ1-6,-,TGTGCCAGCAGTTTAAGATCGGACGGAGGCTATAATTCACCCCTCCACTTT,CASSLRSDGGYNSPLHF
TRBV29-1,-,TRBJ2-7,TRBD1,TGCAGCGTTGGAAGGACAGGGCACTACGAGCAGTACTTC,CSVGRTGHYEQYF
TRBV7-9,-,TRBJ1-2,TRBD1,TGTGCCAGCAGCTTAGCGGCCGGGACAGGGGGCATAGGCTACACCTTC,CASSLAAGTGGIGYTF
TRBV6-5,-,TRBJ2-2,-,TGTGCCAGCAGTCGTCCAGGAAACACCGGGGAGCTGTTTTTT,CASSRPGNTGELFF
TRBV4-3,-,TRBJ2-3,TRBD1,TGCGCCAGCAGCCCCACAGCGCCCGGGACAGTAACAGATACGCAGTATTTT,CASSPTAPGTVTDTQYF
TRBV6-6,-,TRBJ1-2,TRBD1,TGTGCCAGCTCGACAGGGAACTATGGCTACACCTTC,CASSTGNYGYTF
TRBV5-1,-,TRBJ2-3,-,TGCGCCAGCGGTGCGGGGGCTAGCGTCGGGGAGGGGAGAACAGATACGCAGTATTTT,CASGAGASVGEGRTDTQYF
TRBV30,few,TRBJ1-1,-,TGTGCCTGGAGTGGACAGATAGTATCGAACACTGAAGCTTTCTTT,CAWSGQIVSNTEAFF
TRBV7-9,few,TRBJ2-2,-,TGTGCCAGCAGCTTATTTTCCCTTACGAACACCGGGGAGCTGTTTTTT,CASSLFSLTNTGELFF
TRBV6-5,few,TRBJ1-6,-,TGTGCCAGCAGTTACCTGGGGGCAAGATATAATTCACCCCTCCACTTT,CASSYLGARYNSPLHF
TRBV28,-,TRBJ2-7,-,TGTGCCAGCAGTTTCTCTGTGGCCTTCGAGCAGTACTTC,CASSFSVAFEQYF
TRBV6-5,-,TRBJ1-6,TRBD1,TGTGCCAGCAGTCAGGGACAGGCTTTTTCACCCCTCCACTTT,CASSQGQAFSPLHF
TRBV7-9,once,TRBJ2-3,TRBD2,TGTGCCAGCAGGCGTAGCGGGGGGGCCACAGATACGCAGTATTTT,CASRRSGGATDTQYF
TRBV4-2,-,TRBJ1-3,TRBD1,TGTGCCAGCAGCGTCCGGGACAGGGATCCTGGAAACACCATATATTTT,CASSVRDRDPGNTIYF
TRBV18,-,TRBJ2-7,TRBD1,TGTGCCAGCTCAGACAGGGTAGAGCAGTACTTC,CASSDRVEQYF
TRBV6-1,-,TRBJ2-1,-,TGTGCCAGCAACGGAGTCCCCTCCTACAATGAGCAGTTCTTC,CASNGVPSYNEQFF
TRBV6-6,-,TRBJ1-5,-,TGTGCCAGTTGTGAGAGGGAAAATCAGCCCCAGCATTTT,CASCERENQPQHF
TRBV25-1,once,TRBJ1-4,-,TGTGCCAGCAGTGAACAAACAGGGATTAACGAAAAACTGTTTTTT,CASSEQTGINEKLFF
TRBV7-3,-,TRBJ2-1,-,TGTGCCAGCAGCCACCAGGTGGGGCTCGAGGGGGACAATGAGCAGTTCTTC,CASSHQVGLEGDNEQFF
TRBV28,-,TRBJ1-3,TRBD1,TGTGCCAGCAGGGCAGGGGGCCCTGGAAACACCATATATTTT,CASRAGGPGNTIYF
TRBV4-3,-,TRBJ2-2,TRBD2,TGCGCCAGCAGCTGGGGACTAGCGGGAGTTGGCGGGGAGCTGTTTTTT,CASSWGLAGVGGELFF
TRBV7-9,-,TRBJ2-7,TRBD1,TGTGCCAGCAGCTCGACCCGACAGGGACCTTATGGCGAGCAGTACTTC,CASSSTRQGPYGEQYF
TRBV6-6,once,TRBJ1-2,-,TGTGCCAGCAGACAGGGACCTAACTTTAACTATGGCTACACCTTC,CASRQGPNFNYGYTF
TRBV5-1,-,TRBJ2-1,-,TGCGCCAGCAGCTTATTAGCGAAGGAATACAATGAGCAGTTCTTC,CASSLLAKEYNEQFF
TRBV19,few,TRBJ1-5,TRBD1,TGTGCCAGTAGTACCGACAGGGGGCGTAATCAGCCCCAGCATTTT,CASSTDRGRNQPQHF
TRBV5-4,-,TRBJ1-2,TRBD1,TGTGCCAGCAGCACCTCGACAGGGCCTAACTATGGCTACACCTTC,CASSTSTGPNYGYTF
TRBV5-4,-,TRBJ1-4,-,TGTGCCAGCAGCGCCTCAGGTGAAAAACTGTTTTTT,CASSASGEKLFF
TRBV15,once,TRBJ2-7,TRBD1,TGTGCCACCAGCCCTCGACAGGGGGGATCCTACGAGCAGTACTTC,CATSPRQGGSYEQYF
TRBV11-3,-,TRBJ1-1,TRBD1,TGTGCCAGCAGCCCAGGGGGACAGGGAAGAAATGAAGCTTTCTTT,CASSPGGQGRNEAFF